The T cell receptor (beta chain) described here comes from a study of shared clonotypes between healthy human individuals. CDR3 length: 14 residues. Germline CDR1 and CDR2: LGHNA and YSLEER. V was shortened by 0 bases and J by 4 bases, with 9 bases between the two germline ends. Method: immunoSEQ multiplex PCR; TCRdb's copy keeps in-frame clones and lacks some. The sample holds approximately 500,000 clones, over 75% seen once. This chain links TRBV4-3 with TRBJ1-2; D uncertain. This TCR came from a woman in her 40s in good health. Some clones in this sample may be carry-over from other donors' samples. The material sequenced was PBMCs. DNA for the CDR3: TGCGCCAGCAGCCAAGATCCCGGAGTCTATGGCTACACCTTC. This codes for CASSQDPGVYGYTF.